This entry describes one T cell receptor (beta chain). Its antigen is not known. V trimming: 4 bases; J trimming: 3 bases; junction bases outside the gene matches: 5. Germline V gene lookup returns CDR1 DFQATT and CDR2 SNEGSKA (reference sequence). The CDR3 runs to 15 residues. General study results and limits: Tumor memory CD4+ T cell TCR gene usage clustered with blood and lymph node memory CD4+ cells and lymph node naive CD4+ cells.

Semi-nested PCR with Nested Universal Primer A followed constant-region reverse priming of full-length variable regions. TCRdb reanalysed the 5' RACE reads using MiXCR and keeps one entry per CDR3 protein. This table holds tens of thousands of distinct CDR3 sequences, roughly 31% found once. The V and J genes are TRBV20-1 and TRBJ2-1, with 11 bases that match TRBD2. The source material was tumor-infiltrating memory CD4+ T cells sorted from the breast tumor. Subset reported: memory CD4+ T cells, CD4+CD45RO+CD25-. This TCR derives from a female donor with breast cancer. The CDR3 spells CSAKGTSGYYNEQFF. The CDR3 nucleotides read TGCAGTGCTAAGGGGACTAGCGGCTACTACAATGAGCAGTTCTTC.